Listed below are T cell receptor beta chains from one sample, sequenced in a study of cytomegalovirus exposure and HLA in healthy donors. Clones were sequenced by immunoSEQ multiplex PCR, and TCRdb holds only the in-frame ones, with some missing. The repertoire holds 150,000 or so clones, with 70% to 90% as singletons. The sample comprised PBMCs. Receptors were obtained from a middle-aged woman in good health and CMV-seropositive. The CDR3 runs from the conserved cysteine through the conserved F or W. Each record gives: clone size, J gene, V gene, D gene, CDR3 DNA, CDR3 protein. The D gene is left open where the match is weak. Some rows have no size entry. The others give once, few or many, or a class for an expanded clone.

clone size: -
J gene: TRBJ1-3
V gene: TRBV6-1
D gene: TRBD1
CDR3 DNA: TGTGCCAGCAGTGCCACCCTGGACAGGAGGCTCTCTGGAAACACCATATATTTT
CDR3 protein: CASSATLDRRLSGNTIYF

clone size: -
J gene: TRBJ2-3
V gene: TRBV2
D gene: TRBD1
CDR3 DNA: TGTGCCAGCAGGGGACAGGGGGTCGATACGCAGTATTTT
CDR3 protein: CASRGQGVDTQYF

clone size: -
J gene: TRBJ2-7
V gene: TRBV6-1
D gene: TRBD1
CDR3 DNA: TGTGCCAGCAGTGAAGCGCGTCTGGGACAGGACTCCTACGAGCAGTACTTC
CDR3 protein: CASSEARLGQDSYEQYF

clone size: -
J gene: TRBJ1-1
V gene: TRBV6-5
D gene: -
CDR3 DNA: TGTGCCAGCCAAAAAGGGAGAAACACTGAAGCTTTCTTT
CDR3 protein: CASQKGRNTEAFF

clone size: -
J gene: TRBJ2-1
V gene: TRBV7-3
D gene: TRBD2
CDR3 DNA: TGTGCCAGCAGCCTTACTAGCGGGAGTGGCTCCTACAATGAGCAGTTCTTC
CDR3 protein: CASSLTSGSGSYNEQFF

clone size: -
J gene: TRBJ1-4
V gene: TRBV27
D gene: -
CDR3 DNA: TGTGCCAGCAGTAACCCGGGACTTTCGGGTACCGAAAAACTGTTTTTT
CDR3 protein: CASSNPGLSGTEKLFF

clone size: -
J gene: TRBJ2-3
V gene: TRBV11-3
D gene: -
CDR3 DNA: TGTGCCAGCAGCTTGGGACTTAGCACAGATACGCAGTATTTT
CDR3 protein: CASSLGLSTDTQYF

clone size: -
J gene: TRBJ2-4
V gene: TRBV19
D gene: TRBD1
CDR3 DNA: TGTGCCAGTATCGATGGACAGGGAAAGGGCAAAAACATTCAGTACTTC
CDR3 protein: CASIDGQGKGKNIQYF

clone size: -
J gene: TRBJ2-7
V gene: TRBV5-4
D gene: -
CDR3 DNA: TGTGCCAGCAGCCTCCCCTCCGGGTTGGAGCAGTACTTC
CDR3 protein: CASSLPSGLEQYF

clone size: -
J gene: TRBJ1-4
V gene: TRBV28
D gene: TRBD1
CDR3 DNA: TGTGCCAGCGGGACAGTTGAAGAAAAACTGTTTTTT
CDR3 protein: CASGTVEEKLFF

clone size: -
J gene: TRBJ2-7
V gene: TRBV19
D gene: TRBD2
CDR3 DNA: TGTGCCAGTAGTACCCCGCGGGGAGGGCACCTCTACGAGCAGTACTTC
CDR3 protein: CASSTPRGGHLYEQYF

clone size: -
J gene: TRBJ1-5
V gene: TRBV19
D gene: TRBD1
CDR3 DNA: TGTGCCAGTAGTCTTCTACAGGGGGCGAATCAGCCCCAGCATTTT
CDR3 protein: CASSLLQGANQPQHF

clone size: -
J gene: TRBJ1-5
V gene: TRBV19
D gene: -
CDR3 DNA: TGTGCCAGTAGTACCCAGGGCGATCAGCCCCAGCATTTT
CDR3 protein: CASSTQGDQPQHF

clone size: -
J gene: TRBJ2-3
V gene: TRBV14
D gene: -
CDR3 DNA: TGTGCCAGCAGCCCCCAGAACGGAGGGGATACGCAGTATTTT
CDR3 protein: CASSPQNGGDTQYF

clone size: few
J gene: TRBJ1-1
V gene: TRBV5-1
D gene: -
CDR3 DNA: TGCGCCAGCAGCTTGGACTTCCACACTGAAGCTTTCTTT
CDR3 protein: CASSLDFHTEAFF

clone size: -
J gene: TRBJ2-4
V gene: TRBV5-1
D gene: -
CDR3 DNA: TGCGCCAGCAGCTTGGGGTACAGTCAAAACATTCAGTACTTC
CDR3 protein: CASSLGYSQNIQYF

clone size: -
J gene: TRBJ2-5
V gene: TRBV2
D gene: TRBD2
CDR3 DNA: TGTGCCAGCAGTATTAGCGGGAGCTCTGTTCTGCTGTACTTC
CDR3 protein: CASSISGSSVLLYF

clone size: few
J gene: TRBJ1-5
V gene: TRBV5-1
D gene: -
CDR3 DNA: TGCGCCAGCAGCTTGGGGCCAGATCAGCCCCAGCATTTT
CDR3 protein: CASSLGPDQPQHF

clone size: -
J gene: TRBJ1-1
V gene: TRBV27
D gene: -
CDR3 DNA: TGTGCCAGCACCTCACCGGCGGGAGGTCTCACTGAAGCTTTCTTT
CDR3 protein: CASTSPAGGLTEAFF

clone size: -
J gene: TRBJ2-1
V gene: TRBV6-1
D gene: TRBD2
CDR3 DNA: TGTGCCAGCAGTGAAACCCGCAGACACTCGGGGGGGCCCAATGAGCAGTTCTTC
CDR3 protein: CASSETRRHSGGPNEQFF

clone size: -
J gene: TRBJ1-4
V gene: TRBV11-3
D gene: -
CDR3 DNA: TGTGCCAGCAAGAGGGGGTCTGAAAAACTGTTTTTT
CDR3 protein: CASKRGSEKLFF

clone size: -
J gene: TRBJ2-7
V gene: TRBV2
D gene: TRBD2
CDR3 DNA: TGTGCCAGCAGTAAGACTAGCGGGACTTCGTACGAGCAGTACTTC
CDR3 protein: CASSKTSGTSYEQYF

clone size: -
J gene: TRBJ1-1
V gene: TRBV25-1
D gene: -
CDR3 DNA: TGTGCCAGCAGTGAAGCGGCCAGAGGCACTGAAGCTTTCTTT
CDR3 protein: CASSEAARGTEAFF

clone size: -
J gene: TRBJ2-2
V gene: TRBV13
D gene: TRBD2
CDR3 DNA: TGTGCCAGCAGCCGTCCCGGGACTAGCGGGAGAGGAACCGGGGAGCTGTTTTTT
CDR3 protein: CASSRPGTSGRGTGELFF